The sequence of this T cell receptor beta chain was determined in a study of blood T cells in healthy people across ages. PCR was performed a second time for 7 to 11 cycles using a sample-barcoded 5' primer and a J-beta primer mix. TCRdb re-called the 5' RACE reads with MiXCR, one entry per CDR3 protein. The data show 1.5 million to 2 million distinct CDR3 sequences, 28% seen once. At least 7 million PBMCs were isolated per sample. This clonotype was recorded at least ten times. Germline V gene lookup returns CDR1 DFQATT and CDR2 SNEGSKA (reference sequence). V was shortened by 3 bases and J by 0 bases, with 9 bases between the two germline ends. This CDR3 spans 14 amino acids.

The source of this sequence is a woman aged 30 to 39 in good health. Specimen: blood. The rearrangement joins TRBV20-1 to TRBJ2-1, with D perhaps given as TRBD1 or TRBD2 (6 bases each). CDR3 in DNA: TGCAGTGCTAGCGGGGGCAGCTCCTACAATGAGCAGTTCTTC. Amino acids: CSASGGSSYNEQFF.